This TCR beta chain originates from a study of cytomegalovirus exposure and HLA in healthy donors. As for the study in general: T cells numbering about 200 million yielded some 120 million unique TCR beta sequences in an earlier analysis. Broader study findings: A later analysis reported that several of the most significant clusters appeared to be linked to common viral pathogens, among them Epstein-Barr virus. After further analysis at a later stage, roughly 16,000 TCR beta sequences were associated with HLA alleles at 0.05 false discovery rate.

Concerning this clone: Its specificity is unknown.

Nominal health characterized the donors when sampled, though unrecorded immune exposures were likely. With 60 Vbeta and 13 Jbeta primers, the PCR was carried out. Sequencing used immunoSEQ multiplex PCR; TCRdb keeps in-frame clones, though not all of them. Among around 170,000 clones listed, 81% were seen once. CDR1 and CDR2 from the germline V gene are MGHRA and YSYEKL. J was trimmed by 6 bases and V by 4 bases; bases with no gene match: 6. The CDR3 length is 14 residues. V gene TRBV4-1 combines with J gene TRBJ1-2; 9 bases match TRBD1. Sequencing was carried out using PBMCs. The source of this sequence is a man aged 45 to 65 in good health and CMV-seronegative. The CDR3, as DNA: TGCGCCAGCAGCCCCTTCGGGACAGGGAATGGCTACACCTTC. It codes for CASSPFGTGNGYTF.